These T cell receptor beta chains were read from a single sample in a study of blood T cell repertoires in COVID-19. TCRdb's copy holds only in-frame clones and misses some; the assay was immunoSEQ multiplex PCR. The sample contains some 57,000 clones, 80% to 95% of which appear only once. The sequenced material came from peripheral blood. The receptors come from a human donor in a cohort sampled during active COVID-19. Each CDR3 is given with its conserved first and last residue. The order of the fields is V gene, J gene, clone size, D gene, CDR3 length, CDR3 protein, CDR3 DNA. A D gene is named only where the DNA matches it firmly. Only some rows state a clone size, as once, few, many or a class for expanded clones.

>TRBV24-1|TRBJ2-3|once|.|15
CATSESGHNTDTQYF
TGTGCCACCAGTGAGTCGGGACACAACACAGATACGCAGTATTTT
>TRBV6-2/TRBV6-3|TRBJ2-4|once|.|15
CASSYSGVAKNIQYF
TGTGCCAGCAGTTACTCGGGCGTTGCCAAAAACATTCAGTACTTC
>TRBV24-1|TRBJ2-7|.|.|16
CATSDGGDVSRYEQYF
TGTGCCACCAGTGACGGGGGAGATGTGAGTCGCTACGAGCAGTACTTC
>TRBV5-1|TRBJ2-1|.|.|14
CASSLVVTGNEQFF
TGCGCCAGCAGCTTGGTTGTGACGGGCAATGAGCAGTTCTTC
>TRBV18|TRBJ2-7|.|.|11
CASAAGYEQYF
TGTGCCAGCGCCGCGGGGTACGAGCAGTACTTC
>TRBV7-9|TRBJ2-3|.|.|13
CASSLGTSDTQYF
TGTGCCAGCAGCTTAGGGACATCAGATACGCAGTATTTT
>TRBV3-1/TRBV3-2|TRBJ1-6|.|TRBD1|16
CASSKPGQGSWSPLHF
TGTGCCAGCAGCAAACCGGGACAGGGGTCTTGGTCACCCCTCCACTTT
>TRBV27|TRBJ2-3|.|TRBD2|15
CASKIWREATDTQYF
TGTGCCAGCAAGATATGGCGGGAGGCCACAGATACGCAGTATTTT
>TRBV6-5|TRBJ1-5|.|.|12
CASKTGDQPQHF
TGTGCCAGCAAAACAGGCGATCAGCCCCAGCATTTT
>TRBV19|TRBJ1-5|.|.|14
CASSLGAGAGPQHF
TGTGCCAGTAGTTTAGGAGCGGGGGCCGGGCCCCAGCATTTT
>TRBV19|TRBJ2-5|.|TRBD1|14
CASSRTGHRETQYF
TGTGCCAGTAGCCGGACAGGGCACCGGGAGACCCAGTACTTC
>TRBV7-2|TRBJ2-7|.|TRBD1|13
CASSSGQEREQYF
TGTGCCAGCAGCTCTGGACAGGAGAGGGAGCAGTACTTC
>TRBV30|TRBJ1-1|.|.|14
CAWSPDKTNTEAFF
TGTGCCTGGAGTCCCGACAAGACGAACACTGAAGCTTTCTTT
>TRBV3-1/TRBV3-2|TRBJ1-2|.|.|12
CASGGAIYGYTF
TGTGCCAGCGGAGGGGCTATCTATGGCTACACCTTC
>TRBV7-2|TRBJ2-3|.|.|15
CASSHSRTSTDTQYF
TGTGCCAGCAGCCATTCCCGCACTAGCACAGATACGCAGTATTTT
>TRBV7-6|TRBJ1-3|.|.|14
CASSSAGSGNTIYF
TGTGCCAGCAGCTCCGCCGGGTCTGGAAACACCATATATTTT
>TRBV6-5|TRBJ2-1|.|.|13
CASRASPYNEQFF
TGTGCCAGCAGGGCTAGTCCGTACAATGAGCAGTTCTTC
>TRBV18|TRBJ1-1|.|.|15
CASSLREGGGTEAFF
TGTGCCAGCTCACTACGGGAGGGCGGAGGCACTGAAGCTTTCTTT
>TRBV5-8|TRBJ2-7|once|.|16
CASSPFGPGSLGEQYF
TGTGCCAGCAGCCCCTTCGGTCCGGGGAGCTTGGGCGAGCAGTACTTC
>TRBV12-5|TRBJ1-1|.|.|16
CASGLVIGPRVTEAFF
TGTGCTAGTGGTTTGGTAATCGGCCCCAGGGTCACTGAAGCTTTCTTT
>TRBV18|TRBJ1-1|.|.|12
CASSPGLYEAFF
TGTGCCAGCTCACCCGGACTGTATGAAGCTTTCTTT
>TRBV7-9|TRBJ2-7|.|TRBD2|15
CASSPSGGDFYEQYF
TGTGCCAGCAGCCCGAGCGGGGGCGATTTCTACGAGCAGTACTTC
>TRBV30|TRBJ2-1|.|TRBD2|15
CAWSPVTSGMKKQFF
TGTGCCTGGAGTCCGGTCACTAGCGGGATGAAAAAGCAGTTCTTC
>TRBV7-6|TRBJ2-1|.|TRBD2|16
CASSPLWTSGRNEQFF
TGTGCCAGCAGCCCTCTTTGGACTAGCGGGAGGAACGAGCAGTTCTTC
>TRBV2|TRBJ1-1|once|.|14
CASTQTSLNTEAFF
TGTGCCAGCACCCAGACAAGCCTGAACACTGAAGCTTTCTTT
>TRBV7-2|TRBJ1-5|.|TRBD1|15
CASGPGQYSNQPQHF
TGTGCCAGCGGACCGGGACAGTATAGCAATCAGCCCCAGCATTTT
>TRBV10-3|TRBJ1-1|.|.|13
CAISHGVITEAFF
TGTGCCATCAGCCACGGAGTTATCACTGAAGCTTTCTTT
>TRBV30|TRBJ1-1|once|.|14
CAWSRGVMNTEAFF
TGTGCCTGGAGTCGCGGGGTCATGAACACTGAAGCTTTCTTT
>TRBV7-3|TRBJ2-1|.|.|13
CASSPLGSDEQFF
TGTGCCAGCAGCCCGCTGGGGAGCGATGAGCAGTTCTTC
>TRBV11-2|TRBJ2-1|.|.|14
CASSLAVVYNEQFF
TGTGCCAGCAGCTTAGCGGTAGTTTACAATGAGCAGTTCTTC
>TRBV11-2|TRBJ2-7|.|TRBD1|15
CASTLAGQGGYEQYF
TGTGCCAGCACCCTTGCGGGACAGGGGGGGTACGAGCAGTACTTC
>TRBV6-1|TRBJ2-1|.|.|13
CASSDRGAGEQFF
TGTGCCAGCAGTGACAGGGGGGCAGGTGAGCAGTTCTTC
>TRBV18|TRBJ2-1|.|TRBD2|13
CASSPKSGSVSFF
TGTGCCAGCTCACCAAAAAGCGGGAGCGTTTCCTTCTTC
>TRBV9|TRBJ2-1|.|TRBD2|15
CASSVEDGRANEQFF
TGTGCCAGCAGCGTAGAGGACGGGAGGGCCAATGAGCAGTTCTTC
>TRBV30|TRBJ1-5|.|.|13
CAWRSNSNQPQHF
TGTGCCTGGAGATCTAATAGCAATCAGCCCCAGCATTTT
>TRBV15|TRBJ2-1|once|.|15
CATSRDGGANNEQFF
TGTGCCACCAGCAGAGACGGAGGGGCGAACAATGAGCAGTTCTTC
>TRBV3-1/TRBV3-2|TRBJ2-7|.|.|12
CASSLRVHEQYF
TGTGCCAGCAGCCTCAGGGTCCACGAGCAGTACTTC
>TRBV6-5|TRBJ2-5|.|.|13
CASSGTSLETQYF
TGTGCCAGCAGCGGGACTTCTCTCGAGACCCAGTACTTC
>TRBV27|TRBJ2-6|.|.|17
CASSLVGAFSGANVLTF
TGTGCCAGCAGTTTAGTAGGGGCCTTCTCTGGGGCCAACGTCCTGACTTTC
>TRBV3-1/TRBV3-2|TRBJ2-3|.|.|16
CASSQVPGLYTDTQYF
TGTGCCAGCAGCCAAGTTCCCGGACTCTACACAGATACGCAGTATTTT
>TRBV9|TRBJ2-3|.|.|14
CASSVAGGGDTQYF
TGTGCCAGCAGCGTAGCCGGTGGGGGGGATACGCAGTATTTT
>TRBV11-3|TRBJ1-1|.|.|13
CASSLQGQAEAFF
TGTGCCAGCAGCTTGCAGGGGCAGGCTGAAGCTTTCTTT
>TRBV24-1|TRBJ1-2|.|.|13
CATSAGVNYGYTF
TGTGCCACCAGTGCAGGGGTCAACTATGGCTACACCTTC
>TRBV2|TRBJ2-7|.|.|12
CASTRGTYEQYF
TGTGCCAGCACTAGGGGCACCTACGAGCAGTACTTC
>TRBV6-1|TRBJ2-7|.|TRBD2|19
CASSEARIAGVRQSYEQYF
TGTGCCAGCAGTGAAGCCCGGATAGCGGGAGTCCGTCAGTCCTACGAGCAGTACTTC
>TRBV4-2|TRBJ2-1|.|TRBD2|16
CASSQEAGGGYNEQFF
TGTGCCAGCAGCCAAGAGGCGGGAGGGGGGTACAATGAGCAGTTCTTC
>TRBV25-1|TRBJ2-1|.|.|15
CASSPPGISYNEQFF
TGTGCCAGCAGCCCACCAGGGATCTCCTACAATGAGCAGTTCTTC
>TRBV15|TRBJ2-7|.|TRBD1|13
CATRTGGLYEQYF
TGTGCCACCAGAACAGGGGGCCTATACGAGCAGTACTTC
>TRBV3-1/TRBV3-2|TRBJ2-1|once|TRBD2|15
CASRRTSGRASEQFF
TGTGCCAGCAGACGGACTAGCGGGAGGGCCAGTGAGCAGTTCTTC
>TRBV19|TRBJ1-5|.|.|13
CASSIGGLQPQHF
TGTGCCAGTAGTATTGGGGGACTTCAGCCCCAGCATTTT
>TRBV28|TRBJ2-7|once|.|15
CASSFSYRPSYEQYF
TGTGCCAGCAGTTTCTCCTACAGACCCTCCTACGAGCAGTACTTC
>TRBV3-1/TRBV3-2|TRBJ1-5|.|.|16
CASSQGGPYSNQPQHF
TGTGCCAGCAGCCAAGGGGGCCCGTATAGCAATCAGCCCCAGCATTTT
>TRBV6-1|TRBJ1-5|few|.|18
CASSEFWVTGDYIQPQHF
TGTGCCAGCAGTGAATTTTGGGTTACCGGTGACTACATCCAGCCCCAGCATTTT
>TRBV5-5|TRBJ2-3|once|TRBD1|18
CASSRHDVGTASTDTQYF
TGTGCCAGCAGCCGCCACGATGTTGGGACAGCGAGCACAGATACGCAGTATTTT
>TRBV19|TRBJ2-7|.|.|14
CASSPGEQGYEQYF
TGTGCCAGTAGTCCCGGTGAACAGGGATACGAGCAGTACTTC
>TRBV7-2|TRBJ1-5|.|.|15
CASSAGISGNQPQHF
TGTGCCAGCAGCGCCGGTATATCGGGCAATCAGCCCCAGCATTTT
>TRBV3-1/TRBV3-2|TRBJ2-7|.|TRBD2|13
CASSQVERGKQYF
TGTGCCAGCAGCCAAGTGGAGCGGGGGAAGCAGTACTTC
>TRBV12-3/TRBV12-4|TRBJ2-7|.|.|12
CASNVRIEGQYF
TGTGCCAGCAATGTAAGGATAGAGGGTCAGTACTTC
>TRBV12-5|TRBJ2-5|.|.|13
CASGGLDQETQYF
TGTGCTAGTGGAGGACTGGACCAAGAGACCCAGTACTTC
>TRBV3-1/TRBV3-2|TRBJ2-3|once|.|15
CASSETGSGTDTQYF
TGTGCCAGCAGCGAGACTGGTTCTGGTACAGATACGCAGTATTTT